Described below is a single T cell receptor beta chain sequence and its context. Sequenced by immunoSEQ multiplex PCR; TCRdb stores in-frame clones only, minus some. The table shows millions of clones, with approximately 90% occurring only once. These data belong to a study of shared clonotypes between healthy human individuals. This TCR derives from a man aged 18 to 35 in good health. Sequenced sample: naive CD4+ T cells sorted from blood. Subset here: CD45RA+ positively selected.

CDR3 sequence (DNA): TGCGCCAGCAGCCAAGAACCCGAGGGGAATGAGCAGTTCTTC. This codes for CASSQEPEGNEQFF. V gene TRBV4-1 combines with J gene TRBJ2-1; D assignment may be TRBD1 or TRBD2 (5 bases each). V gave up 0 bases and J gave up 7 bases, with 10 bases separating them. CDR1 and CDR2 from the germline V gene are MGHRA and YSYEKL. This CDR3 comprises 14 residues.